This record concerns one T cell receptor (beta chain) sequence. No antigen is known for it. The junction does not match germline at one end; this may be a read error. This entry is derived from a study of cytotoxic CD8 clonotypes in ibrutinib-treated CLL (dated by TCRdb to the early 2020s). Background for the entire study: The cohort included roughly 15 treatment-naive and roughly 10 relapsed/refractory patients; approximately 17 were IGHV unmutated. Response samples were obtained after a median of around 11 months of treatment, with a range of roughly 6 to 40 months. Of the 85 to 95 participants in the trial, roughly 26 had longitudinal samples available. Every remission and progressive disease sample was obtained while ibrutinib was still being received by the patients. On average, each sample yielded 270,000 or so productive templates and under 95,000 productive rearrangements. Cryopreserved peripheral blood mononuclear cells were obtained before treatment, at response, and at either sustained remission or disease progression. Partial responses were observed in 24 patients and complete responses in 2; after a median follow-up of around 64 months, remission was maintained in around 14 patients and progression was observed in approximately 12.

What this sample's time point label stands for: progressive disease on ibrutinib. For TCR beta library preparation, approximately 2 micrograms of genomic DNA were extracted from the cryopreserved PBMCs. Longitudinal blood samples from CLL patients on ibrutinib monotherapy underwent high-throughput TCR beta sequencing. The patients took part in an open-label, single-center phase 2 trial of ibrutinib monotherapy. From the cysteine up to the phenylalanine, the CDR3 has a length of 15 residues. Only the CDR3 DNA stays, 45 bases, in frame from base 1. In the germline V gene (reference sequence), CDR1 corresponds to MNHNY and CDR2 to SVGAGI. On a MiSeq, deep resolution sequencing aimed for a depth between 1 in 1 million and 1 in 200,000 T cells, with each clonotype covered around 10x on average. The immunoSEQ hsTCRB Kit was used to generate TCR beta libraries. From the authors' description of their analysis: ImmunoSEQ Data Assistant and ImmunoSEQ Analyzer were used for data analysis, and V, D and J genes were assigned according to IMGT definitions. Clonality was computed as one minus normalized Shannon entropy of productive rearrangement frequencies, ranging from 0 to 1. Only overrepresented clonotypes making up at least 0.05% of the repertoire of each patient were included in the public clonotype analysis. About twelve repertoires from age-matched healthy donors, obtained from immuneACCESS, served as clonality controls. TCRdb stores this immuneACCESS table with in-frame sequences only. Part of the clones is absent; in the studies checked, under half of the shortfall reflects unresolved V genes, and no reason is known for the rest. V and J calls and clone size are given by that table; D and trimming were obtained from the DNA. Here the sample has over 8,500 clones; about four fifths occur a single time. About 16% of the sample belongs to the ten largest clones.

Overall study outcomes, separate from this receptor: An increase in clonality was observed at ibrutinib response, with clonality remaining stable during sustained remission and falling back toward baseline at progression. At baseline, clonality was higher than in age-matched healthy donors and showed a strong correlation with circulating CD8+ T-cell counts. Public clonotypes were rare and either contracted or stayed stable during treatment, and the rise in clonality at ibrutinib response reflected the expansion of private clonotypes. Sampling times were not matched between sustained-remission and progressing patients, and lymph node repertoires were not studied.

The sequence derives from a human donor with chronic lymphocytic leukemia. The sequences come from PBMCs, collected at disease progression, from a patient treated with ibrutinib. Recombination joined TRBV6-6 with TRBJ1-4; 7 middle bases align to TRBD1. In nucleotide form, the sequence is TGTGCCAGCACACTATCCGGGACAGCGATTACCCCAGTTAGGTTT. Its product reads: CASTLSGTAITPVRF.